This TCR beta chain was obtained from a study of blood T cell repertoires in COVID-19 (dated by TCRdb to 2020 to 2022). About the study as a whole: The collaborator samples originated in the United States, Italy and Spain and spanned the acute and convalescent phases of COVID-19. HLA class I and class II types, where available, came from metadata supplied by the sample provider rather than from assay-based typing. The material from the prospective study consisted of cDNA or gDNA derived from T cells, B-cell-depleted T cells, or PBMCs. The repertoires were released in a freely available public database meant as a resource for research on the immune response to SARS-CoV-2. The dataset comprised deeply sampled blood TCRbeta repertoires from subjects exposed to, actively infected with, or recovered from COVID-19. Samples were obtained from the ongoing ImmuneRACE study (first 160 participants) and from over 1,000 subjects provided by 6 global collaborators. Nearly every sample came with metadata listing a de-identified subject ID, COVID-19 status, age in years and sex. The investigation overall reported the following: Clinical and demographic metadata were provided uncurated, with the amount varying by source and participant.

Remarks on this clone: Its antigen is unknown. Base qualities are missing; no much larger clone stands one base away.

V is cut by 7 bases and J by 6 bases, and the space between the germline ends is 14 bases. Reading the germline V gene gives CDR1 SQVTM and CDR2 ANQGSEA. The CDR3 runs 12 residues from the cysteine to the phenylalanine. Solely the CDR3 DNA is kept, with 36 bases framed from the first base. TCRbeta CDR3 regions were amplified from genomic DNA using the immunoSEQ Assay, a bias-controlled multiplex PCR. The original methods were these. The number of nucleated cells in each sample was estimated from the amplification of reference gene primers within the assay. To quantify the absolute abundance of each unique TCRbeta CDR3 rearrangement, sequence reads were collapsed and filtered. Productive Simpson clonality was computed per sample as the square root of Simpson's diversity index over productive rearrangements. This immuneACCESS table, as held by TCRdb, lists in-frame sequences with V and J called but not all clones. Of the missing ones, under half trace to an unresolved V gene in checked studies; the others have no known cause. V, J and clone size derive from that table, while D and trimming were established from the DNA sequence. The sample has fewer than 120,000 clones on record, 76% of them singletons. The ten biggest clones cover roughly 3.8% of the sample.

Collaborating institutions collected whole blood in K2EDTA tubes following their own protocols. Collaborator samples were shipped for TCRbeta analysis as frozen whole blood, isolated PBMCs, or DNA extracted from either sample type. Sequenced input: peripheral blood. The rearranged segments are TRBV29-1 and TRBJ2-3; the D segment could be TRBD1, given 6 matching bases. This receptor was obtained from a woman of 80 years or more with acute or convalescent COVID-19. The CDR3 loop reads CSARTDLDTQYF. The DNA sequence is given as TGCAGCGCTCGGACAGATTTGGATACGCAGTATTTT.